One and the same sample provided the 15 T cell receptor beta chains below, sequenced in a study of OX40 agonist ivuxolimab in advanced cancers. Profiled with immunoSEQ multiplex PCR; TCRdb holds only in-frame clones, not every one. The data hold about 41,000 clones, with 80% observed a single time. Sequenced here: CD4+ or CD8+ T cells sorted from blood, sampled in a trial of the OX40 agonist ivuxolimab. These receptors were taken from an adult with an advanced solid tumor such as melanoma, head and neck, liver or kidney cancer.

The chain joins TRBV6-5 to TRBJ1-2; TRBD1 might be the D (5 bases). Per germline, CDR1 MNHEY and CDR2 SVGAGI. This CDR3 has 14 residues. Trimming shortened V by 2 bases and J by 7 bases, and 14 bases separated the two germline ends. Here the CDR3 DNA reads TGTGCCAGCAGTTACGGGGACCCTGGCAGTGGCTACACCTTC. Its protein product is CASSYGDPGSGYTF.

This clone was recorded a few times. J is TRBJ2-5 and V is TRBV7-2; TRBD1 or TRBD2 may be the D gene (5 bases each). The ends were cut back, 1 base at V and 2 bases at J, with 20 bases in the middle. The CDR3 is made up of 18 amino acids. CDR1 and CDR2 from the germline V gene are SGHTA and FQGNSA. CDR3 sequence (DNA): TGTGCCAGCAGCTTAGATTTGCAGGGACGGTTGTTGCAAGAGACCCAGTACTTC. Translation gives CASSLDLQGRLLQETQYF.

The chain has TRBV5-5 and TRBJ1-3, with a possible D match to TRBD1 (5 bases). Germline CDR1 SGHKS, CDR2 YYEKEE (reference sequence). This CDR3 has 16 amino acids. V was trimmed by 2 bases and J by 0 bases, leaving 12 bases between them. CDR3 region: CASSFPSGGSGNTIYF. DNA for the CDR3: TGTGCCAGCAGCTTCCCTTCGGGGGGCTCTGGAAACACCATATATTTT.

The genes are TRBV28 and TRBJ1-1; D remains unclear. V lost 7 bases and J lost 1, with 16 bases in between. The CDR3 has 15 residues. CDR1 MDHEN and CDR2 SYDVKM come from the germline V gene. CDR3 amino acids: CASTNPGRANTEAFF. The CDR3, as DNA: TGTGCCAGCACCAACCCTGGGAGAGCGAACACTGAAGCTTTCTTT.

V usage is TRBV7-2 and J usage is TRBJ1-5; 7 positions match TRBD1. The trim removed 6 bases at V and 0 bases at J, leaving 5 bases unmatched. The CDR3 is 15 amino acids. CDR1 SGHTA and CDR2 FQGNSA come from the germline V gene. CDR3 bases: TGTGCCAGCAGACGGGACAGCAGTAGCAATCAGCCCCAGCATTTT. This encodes CASRRDSSSNQPQHF.

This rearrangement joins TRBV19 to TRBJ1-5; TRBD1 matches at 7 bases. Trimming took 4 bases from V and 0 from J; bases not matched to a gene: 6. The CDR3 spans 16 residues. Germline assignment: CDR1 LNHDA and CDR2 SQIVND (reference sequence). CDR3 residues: CASSTGTAYSNQPQHF. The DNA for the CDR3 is TGTGCCAGTAGTACTGGGACAGCGTATAGCAATCAGCCCCAGCATTTT.

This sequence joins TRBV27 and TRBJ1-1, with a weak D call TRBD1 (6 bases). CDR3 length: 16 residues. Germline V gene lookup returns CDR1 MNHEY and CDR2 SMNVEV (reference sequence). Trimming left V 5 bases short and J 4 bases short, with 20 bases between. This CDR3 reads CASSSGTLVGTTEAFF. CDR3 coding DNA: TGTGCCAGCAGTAGCGGGACACTAGTCGGTACCACTGAAGCTTTCTTT.

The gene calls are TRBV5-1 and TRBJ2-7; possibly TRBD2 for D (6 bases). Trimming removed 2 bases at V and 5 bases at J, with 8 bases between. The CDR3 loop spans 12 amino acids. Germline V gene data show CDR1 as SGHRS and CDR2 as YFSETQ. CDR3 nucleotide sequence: TGCGCCAGCAGCTTCCCGGGGGACGAGCAGTACTTC. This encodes CASSFPGDEQYF.

CDR3 amino acids: CASTESASGGFYGYTF. In DNA, the CDR3 is TGTGCCAGCACTGAGTCAGCTTCTGGGGGATTCTATGGCTACACCTTC. The rearrangement joins TRBV2 to TRBJ1-2, with a possible D match to TRBD1 (5 bases). CDR1 and CDR2 from the germline V gene are SNHLY and FYNNEI. This CDR3 has 16 amino acids. Between the trimmed V and J ends, which lost 7 bases and 4 bases, there was a span of 22 bases.

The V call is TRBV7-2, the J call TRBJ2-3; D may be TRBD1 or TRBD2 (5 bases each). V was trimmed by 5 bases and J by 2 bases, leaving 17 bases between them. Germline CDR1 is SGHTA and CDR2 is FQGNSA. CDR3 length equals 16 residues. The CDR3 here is CASSRNGAGATDTQYF. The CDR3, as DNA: TGTGCCAGCAGCCGGAACGGGGCAGGAGCCACAGATACGCAGTATTTT.

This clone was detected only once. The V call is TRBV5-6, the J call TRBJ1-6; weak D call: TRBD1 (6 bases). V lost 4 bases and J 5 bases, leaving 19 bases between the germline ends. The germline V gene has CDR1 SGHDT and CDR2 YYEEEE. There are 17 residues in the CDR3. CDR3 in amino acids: CASSRSLGGQDNSPLHF. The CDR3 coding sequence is TGTGCCAGCAGCCGATCCCTGGGGGGCCAGGATAATTCACCCCTCCACTTT.

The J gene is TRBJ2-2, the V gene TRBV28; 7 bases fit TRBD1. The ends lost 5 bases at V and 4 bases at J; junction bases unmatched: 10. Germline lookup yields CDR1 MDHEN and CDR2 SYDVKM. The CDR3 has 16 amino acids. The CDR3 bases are TGTGCCAGCAGTCCCCACAGGGGAAAAGGCACCGGGGAGCTGTTTTTT. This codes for CASSPHRGKGTGELFF.

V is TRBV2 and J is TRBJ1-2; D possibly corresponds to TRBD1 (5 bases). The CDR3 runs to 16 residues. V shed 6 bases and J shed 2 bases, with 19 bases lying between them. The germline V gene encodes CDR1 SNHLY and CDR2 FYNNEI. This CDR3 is CASSDFMDIRNYGYTF. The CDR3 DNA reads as TGTGCCAGCAGCGATTTTATGGACATCCGAAACTATGGCTACACCTTC.

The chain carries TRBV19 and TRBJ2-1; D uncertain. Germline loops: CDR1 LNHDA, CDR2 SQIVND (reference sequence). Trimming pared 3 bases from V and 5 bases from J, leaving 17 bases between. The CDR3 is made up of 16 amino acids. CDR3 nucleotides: TGTGCCAGTAGTATTATGGGGATGGAAAAGCACAATGAGCAGTTCTTC. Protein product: CASSIMGMEKHNEQFF.

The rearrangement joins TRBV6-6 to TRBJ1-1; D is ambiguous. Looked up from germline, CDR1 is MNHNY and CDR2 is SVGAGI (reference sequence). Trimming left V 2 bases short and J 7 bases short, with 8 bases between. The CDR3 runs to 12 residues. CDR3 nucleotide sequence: TGTGCCAGCAGTTACGGTAGCCGTGAAGCTTTCTTT. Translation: CASSYGSREAFF.